This TCR beta chain stems from a study of OX40 agonist ivuxolimab in advanced cancers. Study details: Every 2 weeks, patients received ivuxolimab intravenously, dosed at 0.01 to 10 mg/kg. The study reported partial responses in three patients: one hepatocellular carcinoma, two cutaneous melanoma.

The repertoire was sequenced with immunoSEQ multiplex PCR; TCRdb's copy has only in-frame clones and lacks some. The data show about 18,000 clones, 60% to 80% seen once. Germline CDR1 reads SNHLY; CDR2 reads FYNNEI. The CDR3 contains 15 residues. The V gene lost 4 bases and the J gene lost 8 bases, with 20 bases spanning the gap. Study results and limitations: There were, on average, more expanded clones in CD8+ T cells than in CD4+. The study did not work out the antigen specificity of the expanded peripheral T cells.

This clone came up a few times. What it binds is not known. V and J are TRBV2 and TRBJ1-2; D gene uncertain. The receptor comes from an adult with an advanced solid tumor such as melanoma, head and neck, liver or kidney cancer. Here the sequenced sample was CD4+ or CD8+ T cells sorted from blood, taken in a trial of the OX40 agonist ivuxolimab. The CDR3 coding sequence is TGTGCCAGCAGTGTCACGAGCTGGGATGAGAAAGGCTACACCTTC. Encoded protein: CASSVTSWDEKGYTF. The complete variable domain, with remaining parts taken from reference TRBV2 and TRBJ1-2, reads EPEVTQTPSHQVTQMGQEVILRCVPISNHLYFYWYRQILGQKVEFLVSFYNNEISEKSEIFDDQFSVERPDGSNFTLKIRSTKLEDSAMYFCASSVTSWDEKGYTFGSGTRLTVV.